The T cell receptor (beta chain) under discussion was sequenced for a study of cytomegalovirus exposure and HLA in healthy donors. Concerning this clone itself: The antigen is unknown.

A multiplex PCR was run with 60 Vbeta primers and 13 Jbeta primers. Repertoires were generated with immunoSEQ multiplex PCR, while TCRdb's copy carries only in-frame clones and drops some. The sample has 90,000 or so clones; approximately 79% are singletons. Study outcomes and limitations: Being productive about 90% or about 30% of the time was typical of most TCR beta V segments in an earlier analysis.

Sequenced input: PBMCs. The receptor was derived from a female donor in good health and CMV-seronegative.

The CDR3 nucleotides are TGCGCCAGCAGCCAAGATCGGATGGCGGCCTACGAGCAGTACTTC. Its protein is CASSQDRMAAYEQYF. V gene TRBV4-1 combines with J gene TRBJ2-7; D gene uncertain. The CDR3 runs 15 residues. The germline CDR1 and CDR2 sequences are MGHRA and YSYEKL. With 0 bases removed from V and 2 bases from J, the gap between germline ends came to 11 bases.